The 29 T cell receptor beta chains in this list originate from one sample, sequenced in a study of Ad26.COV2.S vaccination and SARS-CoV-2 variants (dated by TCRdb to about 2021). Library creation used the immunoSEQ multiplex PCR assay. The immuneACCESS repertoire file appears here via TCRdb, limited to in-frame rearrangements. These files lack a portion of the clones; in checked studies, under half of the deficit traces to unresolved V genes, and the cause of the others is not known. The sample table shows over 400,000 clones, and about 90% are seen once. In total, the top ten clones hold around 1.7% of the sample. The treatment or condition label of this sample denotes: some 19 received Ad26.COV2.S at low or high dose, single or two shots; roughly five received placebo; per-sample allocation not given. For vaccine and placebo recipients, repertoires were sequenced using samples collected on day 63 after the first injection.

The starting material was peripheral blood, obtained in a trial of Ad26.COV2.S vaccine versus placebo. The receptors here all came from a person aged 18-65 years who received the Ad26.COV2.S COVID-19 vaccine or a placebo.

This chain uses TRBV18 with TRBJ2-1; weak D call: TRBD2 (5 bases). Per the germline V gene, CDR1 is KGHSH and CDR2 is LQKENI. CDR3 length: 12 amino acids. Trimming left V 3 bases short and J 9 bases short, with 9 bases between. CDR3 nucleotide sequence: TGTGCCAGCTCACCGCCCAGCGGTGAGCAGTTCTTC. It encodes CASSPPSGEQFF. The full variable domain, completed using reference TRBV18 and TRBJ2-1, is NAGVMQNPRHLVRRRGQEARLRCSPMKGHSHVYWYRQLPEEGLKFMVYLQKENIIDESGMPKERFSAEFPKEGPSILRIQQVVRGDSAAYFCASSPPSGEQFFGPGTRLTVL.

The chain is built from TRBV7-9 and TRBJ2-3; D is unclear. This CDR3 is built from 13 residues. Germline CDR1 and CDR2: SEHNR and FQNEAQ (reference sequence). Trimming stripped 4 bases from V and 5 bases from J, with 10 bases between. The CDR3 nucleotides read TGTGCCAGCAGCTCCAAGGGTGTAGATACGCAGTATTTT. Translation: CASSSKGVDTQYF.

The chain uses TRBV6-5 and TRBJ2-2; D gene ambiguous. V lost 2 bases, J lost 1 base, and 2 bases lay in between. The CDR3 loop spans 13 amino acids. CDR1 is MNHEY and CDR2 is SVGAGI in the germline V gene. The CDR3 nucleotides read TGTGCCAGCAGTTACCTGAACACCGGGGAGCTGTTTTTT. Its translation: CASSYLNTGELFF.

This clone was detected only a few times. This rearrangement joins TRBV7-2 to TRBJ1-3; D unresolved. Trimming pared 2 bases from V and 0 bases from J, leaving 8 bases between. The CDR3 is made up of 15 amino acids. The germline CDR1 and CDR2 sequences are SGHTA and FQGNSA. The CDR3 coding sequence is TGTGCCAGCAGCTTATTCACGAGCTCTGGAAACACCATATATTTT. Residues: CASSLFTSSGNTIYF.

The rearrangement joins TRBV7-2 to TRBJ1-3, with D perhaps matching TRBD1 (5 bases). The ends were cut back, 5 bases at V and 10 bases at J, with 18 bases in the middle. Germline values: CDR1 SGHTA, CDR2 FQGNSA. The CDR3 loop spans 14 amino acids. The CDR3 coding sequence is TGTGCCAGCAGCCCAACTAGAGCGGGGGATACCATATATTTT. Translated: CASSPTRAGDTIYF.

This clone was counted a single time. The gene calls are TRBV30 and TRBJ2-2, with unresolved D. The CDR3 runs 13 residues. Trimming took 1 base from V and 6 from J, leaving 9 bases between them. Germline values: CDR1 GTSNPN, CDR2 SVGIG (reference sequence). The CDR3 nucleotides read TGTGCCTGGAGTGGACCGGTTGCCGGGGAGCTGTTTTTT. Translated, it gives CAWSGPVAGELFF.

The chain links TRBV7-2 to TRBJ2-5; 9 bases map to TRBD1. Germline V gene lookup returns CDR1 SGHTA and CDR2 FQGNSA. The CDR3 is 15 amino acids. The trim removed 4 bases at V and 2 bases at J, leaving 5 bases unmatched. CDR3 residues: CASSSRQGGQETQYF. The DNA for the CDR3 is TGTGCCAGCAGCTCACGACAGGGGGGGCAAGAGACCCAGTACTTC. The full variable domain, rest sourced from reference TRBV7-2 and TRBJ2-5, is GAGVSQSPSNKVTEKGKDVELRCDPISGHTALYWYRQSLGQGLEFLIYFQGNSAPDKSGLPSDRFSAERTGGSVSTLTIQRTQQEDSAVYLCASSSRQGGQETQYFGPGTRLLVL.

This chain joins TRBV18 and TRBJ2-1; D gene uncertain. V lost 4 bases and J 6 bases, leaving 10 bases between the germline ends. The CDR3 is 13 residues long. Germline CDR1 is KGHSH and CDR2 is LQKENI. The CDR3 protein is CASSRLEFNEQFF. As DNA, the CDR3 is TGTGCCAGCTCACGCCTAGAGTTCAATGAGCAGTTCTTC.

This clone has a single count. The V and J genes are TRBV18 and TRBJ1-6; 7 bases match TRBD1. V trimming: 4 bases; J trimming: 5 bases; junction bases outside the gene matches: 2. Germline values: CDR1 KGHSH, CDR2 LQKENI. CDR3 length: 14 amino acids. The CDR3 loop is CASSQDRDNSPLHF. CDR3 nucleotides: TGTGCCAGCTCACAAGACAGGGATAATTCACCCCTCCACTTT.

This sequence joins TRBV19 and TRBJ1-2; TRBD1 aligns across 8 bases. After removal of 5 bases from V and 8 bases from J, the junction contained 13 bases not matched to a gene. Germline V lookup: CDR1 LNHDA, CDR2 SQIVND (reference sequence). The CDR3 contains 15 residues. Here the CDR3 reads CASSLPRGQGRGYTF. CDR3 DNA sequence: TGTGCCAGTAGTCTCCCCCGCGGACAGGGTCGAGGCTACACCTTC.

This clone was detected only once. V is TRBV12-3 or TRBV12-4 and J is TRBJ2-1; D not resolved. Trimming removed 6 bases from V and 6 bases from J, with 6 bases in between. CDR3 length equals 11 residues. CDR3 DNA: TGTGCCAGCAGCGTCGGCAATGAGCAGTTCTTC. Translating gives CASSVGNEQFF.

The V and J genes are TRBV19 and TRBJ1-2; 7 nucleotides agree with TRBD1. J gave up 7 bases and V 5 bases, and 7 bases lay outside the gene matches. The CDR3 has 13 residues. Germline CDR1 is LNHDA and CDR2 is SQIVND (reference sequence). Here the CDR3 reads CASSVHQGGGYTF. Written as DNA, the CDR3 is TGTGCCAGTAGTGTACATCAGGGGGGTGGCTACACCTTC.

This chain connects TRBV7-2 to TRBJ2-3, with 12 bases matching TRBD2. Germline V gene lookup returns CDR1 SGHTA and CDR2 FQGNSA. V dropped 2 bases and J dropped 0; count of bases not matched to a gene: 6. The CDR3 runs 18 residues. CDR3 coding DNA: TGTGCCAGCAGCTTATGGCTAGCGGGGGGGCTGAGCACAGATACGCAGTATTTT. Its translation: CASSLWLAGGLSTDTQYF. The whole variable domain, filled in from reference TRBV7-2 and TRBJ2-3, reads GAGVSQSPSNKVTEKGKDVELRCDPISGHTALYWYRQSLGQGLEFLIYFQGNSAPDKSGLPSDRFSAERTGGSVSTLTIQRTQQEDSAVYLCASSLWLAGGLSTDTQYFGPGTRLTVL.

V and J are TRBV6-2 or TRBV6-3 and TRBJ2-7, with 9 bases aligning to TRBD2. This CDR3 contains 17 residues. Trimming took 2 bases from V and 2 from J; bases not matched to a gene: 10. CDR1 MNHEY and CDR2 SVGEGT come from the germline V gene. The CDR3 DNA follows: TGTGCCAGCAGTTACGTCCCGGGACTAGCTCCTACCTACGAGCAGTACTTC. As protein: CASSYVPGLAPTYEQYF.

The J gene is TRBJ2-5, the V gene TRBV19, with 10 positions matching TRBD1. CDR3 length equals 17 residues. Germline V CDR1 and CDR2: LNHDA, SQIVND (reference sequence). Trimming took 4 bases from V and 5 from J; bases not matched to a gene: 13. In DNA form, the CDR3 reads TGTGCCAGTAGTAGACCGGGACAGGGGTTGGGGAAGGAGACCCAGTACTTC. Translation: CASSRPGQGLGKETQYF.

The rearrangement uses TRBV24-1 and TRBJ1-2; 7 positions agree with TRBD1. V lost 4 bases, J lost 3 bases, and 4 bases stayed unmatched. This CDR3 contains 14 residues. Germline lookup yields CDR1 KGHDR and CDR2 SFDVKD. The CDR3 DNA is TGTGCCACCAGTGAGGTCGGGACAGACTATGGCTACACCTTC. It codes for CATSEVGTDYGYTF.

The V call is TRBV5-6, the J call TRBJ2-3; D is uncertain. Trimming took off 0 bases at V and 5 bases at J, with 7 bases between the two ends. Germline values: CDR1 SGHDT, CDR2 YYEEEE. The CDR3 covers 13 residues. The CDR3: CASSLAVIDTQYF. The DNA of the CDR3 is TGTGCCAGCAGCTTGGCCGTGATAGATACGCAGTATTTT.

The chain combines TRBV20-1 with TRBJ2-1; D gene ambiguous. The CDR3 length is 11 residues. CDR1 and CDR2 from the germline V gene are DFQATT and SNEGSKA (reference sequence). V gave up 2 bases and J gave up 10 bases, with 9 bases separating them. The CDR3 loop is CSARYSWEQFF. The CDR3 DNA follows: TGCAGTGCTAGATATAGTTGGGAGCAGTTCTTC.

This clone was detected once. The DNA of the CDR3 is TGTGCCAGCAGCTACAATCGGGACCCTTCCTACAATGAGCAGTTCTTC. As protein: CASSYNRDPSYNEQFF. The V gene is TRBV6-5, the J gene TRBJ2-1, with D perhaps matching TRBD1 or TRBD2 (5 bases each). Germline CDR1 reads MNHEY; CDR2 reads SVGAGI. This CDR3 region has 16 residues. The ends were cut back, 6 bases at V and 1 base at J, with 16 bases in the middle.

This chain links TRBV5-1 with TRBJ2-1; a weak D match, TRBD2 (6 bases). This CDR3 has 22 residues. With 7 bases removed from V and 4 bases from J, the gap between germline ends came to 39 bases. Germline CDR1 SGHRS, CDR2 YFSETQ. In nucleotides, the CDR3 is TGCGCCAGCTCCGAACCGGTTTTTTCGACAAGTACAAACGGGGGTCGTTACAATGAGCAGTTCTTC. Translating it yields CASSEPVFSTSTNGGRYNEQFF.

The chain has TRBV27 and TRBJ2-1; 9 bases agree with TRBD2. V trimming: 7 bases; J trimming: 6 bases; junction bases outside the gene matches: 7. The germline gives CDR1 MNHEY, CDR2 SMNVEV (reference sequence). The CDR3 consists of 14 residues. The DNA for the CDR3 is TGTGCCAGCAACTTAGCGGGGGTCTTCAATGAGCAGTTCTTC. Protein: CASNLAGVFNEQFF.

The rearrangement uses TRBV6-5 and TRBJ2-5, with 8 bases fitting TRBD2. The CDR3 totals 15 residues. J lost 1 base, V lost 6 bases, and 7 bases had no gene match. CDR1 MNHEY and CDR2 SVGAGI come from the germline V gene. This chain's CDR3 is CASRLTSGRQETQYF. The CDR3 DNA follows: TGTGCCAGCAGGCTAACTAGCGGTCGCCAAGAGACCCAGTACTTC.

This clone was detected a few times. The chain carries TRBV10-1 and TRBJ1-6; possible D gene TRBD1, 5 bases. This CDR3 has 14 amino acids. Trimming removed 1 base at V and 6 bases at J, with 7 bases between. CDR1 and CDR2 from the germline V gene are WNHNN and SYGVQD (reference sequence). The CDR3 nucleotides are TGCGCCAGCAGTGAGTGGGGCGGTAATTCACCCCTCCACTTT. Amino acids: CASSEWGGNSPLHF.

The V call is TRBV19, the J call TRBJ1-1, with D unresolved. V lost 3 bases and J 1 base, leaving 6 bases between the germline ends. Germline V gives CDR1 LNHDA, CDR2 SQIVND (reference sequence). The CDR3 has 13 residues. The CDR3 nucleotides are TGTGCCAGTAGTATGCACAGGAACACTGAAGCTTTCTTT. Its protein is CASSMHRNTEAFF.

The gene calls are TRBV3-1 (or the pseudogene TRBV3-2) and TRBJ1-2; D perhaps matches TRBD1 (6 bases). This CDR3 has 14 amino acids. Germline V lookup: CDR1 LGHDT, CDR2 YNNKEL (reference sequence). The ends were cut back, 4 bases at V and 3 bases at J, with 12 bases in the middle. DNA for the CDR3: TGTGCCAGCAGCCCACTGGGGGGGCACTATGGCTACACCTTC. It yields the protein CASSPLGGHYGYTF.

The gene calls are TRBV4-3 and TRBJ2-3; a possible D gene is TRBD2 (6 bases). The CDR3 sequence is 14 residues long. Trimming pared 1 base from V and 6 bases from J, leaving 11 bases between. The germline CDR1 and CDR2 sequences are LGHNA and YSLEER. This CDR3 is CASSQGGVGDTQYF. DNA for the CDR3: TGCGCCAGCAGCCAAGGCGGGGTGGGGGATACGCAGTATTTT.

Comments on this clone: Because it lacks the conserved phenylalanine or tryptophan at the end, this CDR3 is likely a read error. The limits of the CDR3 on the DNA are not certain, so only TCRdb's listed CDR3 is given. The rearrangement uses TRBV6-2 or TRBV6-3 and TRBJ2-7; the table's D gene call, TRBD1, was not cross checked with the DNA. Germline V gene data show CDR1 as MNHEY and CDR2 as SVGEGT. The CDR3 extends over 14 residues, inclusive of both ends. The CDR3 protein is CASSHRGQGPRAPL.

The chain has TRBV7-2 and TRBJ2-7; 9 bases agree with TRBD1. Germline V gene lookup returns CDR1 SGHTA and CDR2 FQGNSA. This CDR3 spans 14 amino acids. V lost 7 bases to trimming and J lost 3 bases; unmatched junction nucleotides: 7. Here the CDR3 reads CASNFGQGFYEQYF. For the CDR3, the DNA is TGTGCCAGCAACTTTGGACAGGGGTTCTACGAGCAGTACTTC.

The chain uses TRBV5-1 and TRBJ2-7, with D possibly being TRBD1 (6 bases). V lost 4 bases and J 6 bases, leaving 11 bases between the germline ends. Per the germline V gene, CDR1 is SGHRS and CDR2 is YFSETQ. The CDR3 loop spans 12 amino acids. The DNA of the CDR3 is TGCGCCAGCAGCCTATCAGGGGTCGAGCAGTACTTC. The encoded protein is CASSLSGVEQYF.